This is a list of T cell receptor beta chains from one sample in a study of blood T cell repertoires in COVID-19. The table came from immunoSEQ multiplex PCR; TCRdb's copy has only in-frame clones and leaves some out. The sample contains a few hundred thousand clones, about 90% of which appear only once. Source material: PBMCs or T cells enriched from blood (not recorded which). The source is a woman in her 30s who had recovered from COVID-19. Both conserved end residues are part of each CDR3. Fields, in order: V gene, J gene, clone size, D gene, CDR3 protein, CDR3 DNA. The D gene is left open where the match is weak. Rows give clone size only sometimes, using once, few, many, or a class for an expanded clone.

V gene: TRBV19; J gene: TRBJ2-2; clone size: NA; D gene: TRBD2; CDR3 protein: CASSVNPGGGANTGELFF; CDR3 DNA: TGTGCCAGTAGTGTGAACCCCGGCGGGGGGGCGAACACCGGGGAGCTGTTTTTT
V gene: TRBV5-1; J gene: TRBJ2-1; clone size: NA; D gene: TRBD2; CDR3 protein: CASSSGLHSYNEQFF; CDR3 DNA: TGCGCCAGCAGCTCGGGACTACACTCCTACAATGAGCAGTTCTTC
V gene: TRBV3-1/TRBV3-2; J gene: TRBJ1-5; clone size: NA; D gene: NA; CDR3 protein: CASSQFGDQPQHF; CDR3 DNA: TGTGCCAGCAGCCAATTCGGGGATCAGCCCCAGCATTTT
V gene: TRBV9; J gene: TRBJ1-5; clone size: NA; D gene: NA; CDR3 protein: CASSQGGLNQPQHF; CDR3 DNA: TGTGCCAGCAGCCAGGGAGGGCTCAATCAGCCCCAGCATTTT
V gene: TRBV12-3/TRBV12-4; J gene: TRBJ2-5; clone size: NA; D gene: TRBD1; CDR3 protein: CASRGQNQETQYF; CDR3 DNA: TGTGCCAGCAGGGGACAGAACCAAGAGACCCAGTACTTC
V gene: TRBV7-8; J gene: TRBJ1-1; clone size: NA; D gene: TRBD1; CDR3 protein: CASRQGQGERAFF; CDR3 DNA: TGTGCCAGCAGACAGGGACAGGGGGAACGAGCTTTCTTT
V gene: TRBV14; J gene: TRBJ2-1; clone size: NA; D gene: TRBD2; CDR3 protein: CASSRLGREMGEQFF; CDR3 DNA: TGTGCCAGCAGCCGGCTAGGGAGGGAGATGGGTGAGCAGTTCTTC
V gene: TRBV12-3/TRBV12-4; J gene: TRBJ1-2; clone size: NA; D gene: NA; CDR3 protein: CASSLRTVPDYTF; CDR3 DNA: TGTGCCAGCAGCCTCCGGACAGTTCCAGACTACACCTTC
V gene: TRBV7-3; J gene: TRBJ2-3; clone size: once; D gene: TRBD2; CDR3 protein: CASGRGGTDTQYF; CDR3 DNA: TGTGCCAGCGGACGGGGGGGGACAGATACGCAGTATTTT
V gene: TRBV4-1; J gene: TRBJ1-1; clone size: NA; D gene: NA; CDR3 protein: CASSQDGSVRTEAFF; CDR3 DNA: TGCGCCAGCAGCCAAGATGGCAGCGTCCGCACTGAAGCTTTCTTT
V gene: TRBV6-5; J gene: TRBJ2-2; clone size: NA; D gene: TRBD1; CDR3 protein: CASKIRQGSTGELFF; CDR3 DNA: TGTGCCAGCAAAATAAGACAGGGGAGCACCGGGGAGCTGTTTTTT
V gene: TRBV7-2; J gene: TRBJ2-5; clone size: NA; D gene: TRBD1; CDR3 protein: CASSLVSQGALETQYF; CDR3 DNA: TGTGCCAGCAGCTTAGTTTCTCAGGGGGCACTGGAGACCCAGTACTTC
V gene: TRBV7-2; J gene: TRBJ1-1; clone size: NA; D gene: NA; CDR3 protein: CASSSIARATEAFF; CDR3 DNA: TGTGCCAGCAGCTCGATAGCCAGGGCCACTGAAGCTTTCTTT
V gene: TRBV5-1; J gene: TRBJ1-1; clone size: NA; D gene: NA; CDR3 protein: CASTSSGRGGTEAFF; CDR3 DNA: TGCGCCAGCACCTCCTCGGGTAGGGGAGGTACTGAAGCTTTCTTT
V gene: TRBV9; J gene: TRBJ2-7; clone size: NA; D gene: NA; CDR3 protein: CASSAAPSREAPYEQYF; CDR3 DNA: TGTGCCAGCAGCGCCGCTCCCTCGAGGGAAGCCCCCTACGAGCAGTACTTC
V gene: TRBV15; J gene: TRBJ1-4; clone size: NA; D gene: TRBD1; CDR3 protein: CATSYDRGDEKLFF; CDR3 DNA: TGTGCCACCAGCTACGACAGGGGGGATGAAAAACTGTTTTTT
V gene: TRBV9; J gene: TRBJ1-1; clone size: NA; D gene: TRBD1; CDR3 protein: CASSVGGGGLAFF; CDR3 DNA: TGTGCCAGCAGCGTAGGTGGAGGGGGCTTGGCTTTCTTT
V gene: TRBV6-1; J gene: TRBJ1-5; clone size: once; D gene: NA; CDR3 protein: CASSEGGHNQPQHF; CDR3 DNA: TGTGCCAGCAGTGAAGGAGGGCACAATCAGCCCCAGCATTTT
V gene: TRBV12-3/TRBV12-4; J gene: TRBJ1-1; clone size: NA; D gene: TRBD1; CDR3 protein: CASSWGQGAEAFF; CDR3 DNA: TGTGCCAGCAGCTGGGGACAGGGGGCTGAAGCTTTCTTT
V gene: TRBV4-1; J gene: TRBJ2-3; clone size: NA; D gene: NA; CDR3 protein: CASSQGPDTQYF; CDR3 DNA: TGCGCCAGCAGCCAAGGGCCAGATACGCAGTATTTT
V gene: TRBV6-1; J gene: TRBJ2-4; clone size: NA; D gene: NA; CDR3 protein: CASSGGPTREAKNIQYF; CDR3 DNA: TGTGCCAGCAGTGGGGGCCCTACCAGGGAAGCCAAAAACATTCAGTACTTC
V gene: TRBV19; J gene: TRBJ1-5; clone size: NA; D gene: TRBD1; CDR3 protein: CASRGGQGGGQPQHF; CDR3 DNA: TGTGCCAGTAGGGGAGGACAGGGCGGAGGGCAGCCCCAGCATTTT
V gene: TRBV7-2; J gene: TRBJ1-3; clone size: NA; D gene: NA; CDR3 protein: CASRPNRVTGNTIYF; CDR3 DNA: TGTGCCAGCAGACCCAACAGGGTAACTGGAAACACCATATATTTT
V gene: TRBV11-3; J gene: TRBJ1-2; clone size: NA; D gene: NA; CDR3 protein: CARRGGGGRDDNYGYTF; CDR3 DNA: TGTGCCAGACGAGGAGGTGGGGGCCGCGACGATAACTATGGCTACACCTTC
V gene: TRBV9; J gene: TRBJ2-7; clone size: NA; D gene: TRBD1; CDR3 protein: CASSEGTGFDEQYF; CDR3 DNA: TGTGCCAGCAGCGAAGGGACAGGTTTTGACGAGCAGTACTTC
V gene: TRBV7-3; J gene: TRBJ1-6; clone size: NA; D gene: TRBD1; CDR3 protein: CASSNGQGIGSPLHF; CDR3 DNA: TGTGCCAGCAGCAATGGACAGGGGATCGGATCACCCCTCCACTTT